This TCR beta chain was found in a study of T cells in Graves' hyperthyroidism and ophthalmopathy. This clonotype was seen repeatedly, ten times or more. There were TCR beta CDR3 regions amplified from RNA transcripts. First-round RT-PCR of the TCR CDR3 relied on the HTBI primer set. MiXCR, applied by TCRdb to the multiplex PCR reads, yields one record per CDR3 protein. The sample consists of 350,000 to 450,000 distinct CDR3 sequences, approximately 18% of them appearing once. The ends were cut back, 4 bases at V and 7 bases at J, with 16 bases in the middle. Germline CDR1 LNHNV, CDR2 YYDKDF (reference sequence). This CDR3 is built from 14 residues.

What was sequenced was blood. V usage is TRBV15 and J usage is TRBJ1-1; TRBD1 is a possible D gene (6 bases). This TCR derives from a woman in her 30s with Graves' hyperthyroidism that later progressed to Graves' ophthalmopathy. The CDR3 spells CATSITRGRNEAFF. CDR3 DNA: TGTGCCACCAGCATTACTCGGGGGCGAAATGAAGCTTTCTTT.